The 14 T cell receptor beta chains below were found in one sample sequenced in a study of T cell responses to AZD1222 COVID-19 vaccine. Method: immunoSEQ multiplex PCR; TCRdb's copy keeps in-frame clones and lacks some. This sample has around 120,000 clones, with 89% found just once. Material: peripheral blood, obtained on day 0 of AZD1222 vaccination. Receptors originate from an adult in good health.

The chain uses TRBV19 and TRBJ1-4; no reliable D call. The length of the CDR3 is 15 residues. Deletions cut 3 bases from V and 8 bases from J, with 16 bases between. Germline CDR1 is LNHDA and CDR2 is SQIVND (reference sequence). The CDR3 sequence is CASSIRTFVVEKLFF. The CDR3 bases are TGTGCCAGTAGTATTCGGACTTTCGTTGTGGAAAAACTGTTTTTT.

This clone was found once. The rearrangement uses TRBV6-5 and TRBJ2-2, with D unresolved. The CDR3 contains 14 residues. Germline-derived CDR1 and CDR2 are MNHEY and SVGAGI. Trimming took off 7 bases at V and 5 bases at J, with 14 bases between the two ends. This CDR3 is CASTPLSATGELFF. CDR3 DNA: TGTGCCAGCACCCCACTCAGCGCGACCGGGGAGCTGTTTTTT.

This chain connects TRBV5-1 to TRBJ1-2, with 9 bases lining up with TRBD1. Germline-derived CDR1 and CDR2 are SGHRS and YFSETQ. The ends lost 2 bases at V and 4 bases at J; junction bases unmatched: 3. The CDR3 extends over 14 amino acids. CDR3 amino acids: CASSLGDRVYGYTF. DNA of the CDR3: TGCGCCAGCAGCTTAGGGGACAGGGTCTATGGCTACACCTTC.

Only a few counts were recorded for this clone. The CDR3 loop reads CATSDFAPDRGLYEQYF. For the CDR3, the DNA is TGTGCCACCAGTGATTTCGCCCCGGACAGGGGGCTGTACGAGCAGTACTTC. The chain has TRBV24-1 and TRBJ2-7; 11 bases map to TRBD1. V trimming: 1 base; J trimming: 4 bases; junction bases outside the gene matches: 8. The germline gives CDR1 KGHDR, CDR2 SFDVKD. CDR3 length: 17 residues.

The chain couples TRBV6-2 or TRBV6-3 to TRBJ1-5, with a possible D match to TRBD1 (6 bases). The CDR3 sequence is 14 residues long. Germline CDR1 MNHEY, CDR2 SVGEGT. V lost 3 bases and J lost 7, with 13 bases in between. The CDR3 region is CASSYGRRGQPQHF. CDR3 sequence (DNA): TGTGCCAGCAGTTATGGCCGGAGGGGGCAGCCCCAGCATTTT.

Details on this clone: This sample also contains other DNA sequences that code for the same CDR3. This sequence joins TRBV2 and TRBJ1-5, with D unresolved. With 4 bases removed from V and 2 bases from J, the gap between germline ends came to 3 bases. Per the germline V gene, CDR1 is SNHLY and CDR2 is FYNNEI. The CDR3 has 12 amino acids. This CDR3 reads CASSVGNQPQHF. The CDR3 DNA reads TGTGCCAGCAGTGTGGGCAATCAGCCCCAGCATTTT.

The J gene is TRBJ1-6, the V gene TRBV4-2, with TRBD1 matching over 7 bases. This CDR3 has 16 amino acids. The ends lost 3 bases at V and 8 bases at J; junction bases unmatched: 10. Per germline, CDR1 LGHNA and CDR2 YNFKEQ. The CDR3 region is CASSQMAGGTDSPLHF. DNA of the CDR3: TGTGCCAGCAGCCAGATGGCAGGGGGAACCGATTCACCCCTCCACTTT.

This clone came up once. The rearrangement joins TRBV15 to TRBJ2-7, with D tentatively TRBD2 (5 bases). Germline V gives CDR1 LNHNV, CDR2 YYDKDF (reference sequence). Deletions cut 3 bases from V and 7 bases from J, with 22 bases between. CDR3 length: 16 amino acids. CDR3 sequence reads: CATSSLYHEQSGEQYF. The CDR3 DNA follows: TGTGCCACCAGCAGCCTTTACCACGAACAATCGGGAGAGCAGTACTTC.

DNA of the CDR3: TGTGCCAGCAGCCTGACAGGGAACACTGAAGCTTTCTTT. Encoded protein: CASSLTGNTEAFF. The chain joins TRBV6-5 to TRBJ1-1; TRBD1 might be the D (6 bases). Germline V gene lookup returns CDR1 MNHEY and CDR2 SVGAGI. The CDR3 loop spans 13 amino acids. Trimming removed 6 bases at V and 1 base at J, with 9 bases between.

This chain connects TRBV19 to TRBJ1-2; D not resolved. This CDR3 is 14 amino acids long. Trimming left V 3 bases short and J 1 base short, with 9 bases between. The germline V gene encodes CDR1 LNHDA and CDR2 SQIVND (reference sequence). The CDR3 DNA sequence: TGTGCCAGTAGTATCCCCGACCGTAACTATGGCTACACCTTC. The encoded protein is CASSIPDRNYGYTF. Filled out from reference TRBV19 and TRBJ1-2, the complete variable domain reads DGGITQSPKYLFRKEGQNVTLSCEQNLNHDAMYWYRQDPGQGLRLIYYSQIVNDFQKGDIAEGYSVSREKKESFPLTVTSAQKNPTAFYLCASSIPDRNYGYTFGSGTRLTVV.

This rearrangement joins TRBV6-5 to TRBJ1-4; D unclear. CDR3 length: 15 residues. From germline, CDR1 is MNHEY and CDR2 SVGAGI. Between the trimmed V and J ends, which lost 7 bases and 4 bases, there was a span of 16 bases. CDR3 DNA sequence: TGTGCCAGCAATAAAGGGCAAGGGCTTAATGAAAAACTGTTTTTT. Translated: CASNKGQGLNEKLFF.

The chain uses TRBV3-1 (or the pseudogene TRBV3-2) and TRBJ2-1; 10 nucleotides align to TRBD1. The CDR3 loop spans 17 amino acids. Per the germline V gene, CDR1 is LGHDT and CDR2 is YNNKEL (reference sequence). V dropped 0 bases and J dropped 3; count of bases not matched to a gene: 5. CDR3 region: CASSQDWRTGGYNEQFF. Here the CDR3 DNA reads TGTGCCAGCAGCCAAGATTGGAGGACAGGGGGCTACAATGAGCAGTTCTTC.

This chain links TRBV7-9 with TRBJ1-3; no definite D call. V lost 3 bases and J lost 4, with 13 bases in between. The CDR3 covers 15 residues. In germline, CDR1 is SEHNR, CDR2 FQNEAQ (reference sequence). In nucleotides, the CDR3 is TGTGCCAGCAGCTTTTGGGCCTCGGCAGGAAACACCATATATTTT. It translates to CASSFWASAGNTIYF.

This sequence joins TRBV30 and TRBJ1-1; D not resolved. The V gene's germline CDR1 is GTSNPN and CDR2 SVGIG (reference sequence). The V end was cut by 0 bases, the J end by 1 base, with 6 bases between. This CDR3 region has 13 residues. This CDR3 reads CAWSVNRNTEAFF. For the CDR3, the DNA is TGTGCCTGGAGTGTCAACAGGAACACTGAAGCTTTCTTT.